This is a list of T cell receptor beta chains from one sample in a study of T-cell reconstitution after alpha-beta-depleted transplantation in children. MiXCR, run by TCRdb on the PCR reads, gives a single entry per CDR3 protein. The sample has about 400,000 distinct CDR3 sequences; roughly 21% are singletons. The specimen was PBMCs from the stem cell graft donor, collected from the stem cell graft. Receptors were obtained from a human donor who donated a stem cell graft to a child with acute myeloid leukemia. Each CDR3 is given with its conserved first and last residue. A D gene is named only where the DNA matches it firmly. The listing skips clone size in some rows; elsewhere it reads once, few, many or a size class.

>TRBJ2-7|TRBD2|TRBV2|NA
TGTGCCAGCAGCATGGGGAGGGTTACCTACGAGCAGTACTTC
CASSMGRVTYEQYF
>TRBJ2-1|NA|TRBV4-3|NA
TGCGCCAGCAGCCAAGACAGATTGGGCGGTGAGCAGTTCTTC
CASSQDRLGGEQFF
>TRBJ2-3|TRBD1|TRBV7-8|once
TGTGCCAGCAGCCGGAGACCGGGACAGGGTGCAGATACGCAGTATTTT
CASSRRPGQGADTQYF
>TRBJ2-1|NA|TRBV25-1|many
TGTGCCAGCAGTGAATGGCAGACGGCGGGTAATGAGCAGTTCTTC
CASSEWQTAGNEQFF
>TRBJ2-1|NA|TRBV7-2|few
TGTGCCAGCAGCTTTCTCCCCGGTGAGAATGAGCAGTTCTTC
CASSFLPGENEQFF
>TRBJ2-2|NA|TRBV7-9|NA
TGTGCCAGCAGCTCACTCCTATCGAACACCGGGGAGCTGTTTTTT
CASSSLLSNTGELFF
>TRBJ2-7|TRBD2|TRBV20-1|NA
TGCAGTGCTAGAGATGGGACGGGAGGGGGCTACGAGCAGTACTTC
CSARDGTGGGYEQYF
>TRBJ1-2|NA|TRBV27|many
TGTGCCAGCAGTTTATCGGGGGGAGGAGGCTACACCTTC
CASSLSGGGGYTF
>TRBJ1-5|NA|TRBV12-3/TRBV12-4|NA
TGTGCCAGCAGTTTGGCTAGGCAGTTCAATCAGCCCCAGCATTTT
CASSLARQFNQPQHF
>TRBJ2-3|NA|TRBV27|few
TGTGCCAGCAGTAATGGGATCAACACAGATACGCAGTATTTT
CASSNGINTDTQYF
>TRBJ2-1|TRBD2|TRBV7-2|NA
TGTGCCAGCAGCTCCCCCGGACTAGTAATCAATGAGCAGTTCTTC
CASSSPGLVINEQFF
>TRBJ2-3|NA|TRBV9|few
TGTGCCAGCAGCGTAGGACCAGTTCGCACAGATACGCAGTATTTT
CASSVGPVRTDTQYF
>TRBJ1-3|NA|TRBV5-1|few
TGCGCCAGCAGCTTGGAGTTGGGTTCTGGAAACACCATATATTTT
CASSLELGSGNTIYF
>TRBJ2-1|TRBD2|TRBV10-3|NA
TGTGCCATTACTAGCGGGGCCAACAATGAGCAGTTCTTC
CAITSGANNEQFF
>TRBJ2-2|NA|TRBV2|NA
TGTGCCAGCAGTGAAGAGGGACCCAACACCGGGGAGCTGTTTTTT
CASSEEGPNTGELFF
>TRBJ2-1|NA|TRBV7-2|many
TGTGCCAGCAGCTTAGGGGGAGGCTACAATGAGCAGTTCTTC
CASSLGGGYNEQFF
>TRBJ2-5|TRBD2|TRBV20-1|few
TGCAGTGCTACCCCCCTCGGTCGGGAGGGCCCTAAGACCCAGTACTTC
CSATPLGREGPKTQYF
>TRBJ2-2|NA|TRBV12-3/TRBV12-4|NA
TGTGCCAGCAGGCTAGTAGGGGCCGCCGGGGAGCTGTTTTTT
CASRLVGAAGELFF
>TRBJ2-1|NA|TRBV7-9|few
TGTGCCAGCAGCCAAGGGTCCCAAGGCAATGAGCAGTTCTTC
CASSQGSQGNEQFF
>TRBJ2-1|NA|TRBV11-2|NA
TGTGCCAGCAGCTTAGACCGTCGGGTTTTGGGTTCCTACAATGAGCAGTTCTTC
CASSLDRRVLGSYNEQFF
>TRBJ2-1|NA|TRBV2|few
TGTGCCAGCTTGCAGGTCCCCTACAATGAGCAGTTCTTC
CASLQVPYNEQFF
>TRBJ2-3|NA|TRBV2|NA
TGTGCCAGCGGGAGAGGGAGCGGCAGCACAGATACGCAGTATTTT
CASGRGSGSTDTQYF
>TRBJ2-2|TRBD1|TRBV30|few
TGTGCCTGGAGCCGGACAGGGAACACCGGGGAGCTGTTTTTT
CAWSRTGNTGELFF
>TRBJ2-1|NA|TRBV7-6|many
TGTGCCAGCAGCTCTTCCTGGGCCCTCAATGAGCAGTTCTTC
CASSSSWALNEQFF
>TRBJ2-7|NA|TRBV11-2|NA
TGTGCCATCAGGTCGCAGGGGGGCGAGCAGTACTTC
CAIRSQGGEQYF
>TRBJ1-1|TRBD1|TRBV29-1|NA
TGCAGCGTTGGACAGGGGGCTCGGGCTGAAGCTTTCTTT
CSVGQGARAEAFF
>TRBJ2-1|NA|TRBV5-1|NA
TGCGCCAGCAGCCCTGGAAACGAGGGGAATGAGAAGTTCTTC
CASSPGNEGNEKFF
>TRBJ2-7|NA|TRBV15|NA
TGTGCCACCAGCAGAGACTTGGGGATGGGGGAGCAGTACTTC
CATSRDLGMGEQYF
>TRBJ2-1|TRBD2|TRBV29-1|NA
TGCAGCGTTGCAGGGAAACTAGCGGGACACAACAATGAGCAGTTCTTC
CSVAGKLAGHNNEQFF
>TRBJ2-7|NA|TRBV25-1|few
TGTGCCAGCAGTGAATTTGCGGCGATCGAGCAGTACTTC
CASSEFAAIEQYF
>TRBJ1-5|NA|TRBV9|few
TGTGCCAGCAGCGTAGGGGTGAATGGTCAGCCCCAGCATTTT
CASSVGVNGQPQHF
>TRBJ2-7|TRBD1|TRBV28|NA
TGTGCCAGCAGTTTTCCGGGACAGGGTGACTACGAGCAGTACTTC
CASSFPGQGDYEQYF
>TRBJ1-1|NA|TRBV20-1|many
TGCAGTGCTAGAGATTTACAGAACACTGAAGCTTTCTTT
CSARDLQNTEAFF
>TRBJ1-5|NA|TRBV29-1|many
TGCAGCGTTGGGATCCCCAATCAGCCCCAGCATTTT
CSVGIPNQPQHF
>TRBJ2-2|NA|TRBV7-8|NA
TGTGCCAGCAGCTATTTAGGGAGCGCCACCGGGGAGCTGTTTTTT
CASSYLGSATGELFF
>TRBJ2-1|NA|TRBV24-1|many
TGTGCCACCAGTGATGATGGGGTGGAGGGACACCCGTACAATGAGCAGTTCTTC
CATSDDGVEGHPYNEQFF
>TRBJ2-5|TRBD2|TRBV20-1|many
TGCAGTGCTAGGAGGCTAGCGGGAAATCAAGAGACCCAGTACTTC
CSARRLAGNQETQYF
>TRBJ2-5|NA|TRBV28|few
TGTGCCAGCAGCTTGCAGCTCGTACAAGAGACCCAGTACTTC
CASSLQLVQETQYF
>TRBJ2-5|NA|TRBV5-1|NA
TGCGCCAGCAGCTTAACCCGTGGATGGGAGACCCAGTACTTC
CASSLTRGWETQYF
>TRBJ2-1|TRBD1|TRBV15|few
TGTGCCACCAGCCCTCTCTGGGACAGGGGGGACAATGAGCAGTTCTTC
CATSPLWDRGDNEQFF
>TRBJ1-1|NA|TRBV5-1|NA
TGCGCCAGCAGCACCGGGACTCTGGGGGCTTTCTTT
CASSTGTLGAFF
>TRBJ2-1|NA|TRBV20-1|few
TGCAGTGCTAGTGGGGCTTCGGGGGGCTATGAGCAGTTCTTC
CSASGASGGYEQFF
>TRBJ2-1|NA|TRBV24-1|NA
TGTGCCACCAGTGATTCCCTAGGGCTAGCAGGCAATGAGCAGTTCTTC
CATSDSLGLAGNEQFF
>TRBJ2-1|TRBD2|TRBV24-1|NA
TGTGCCACCAGTGATTCCTCGGCCGCGAAGCGGGAAAGACACAATGAGCAGTTCTTC
CATSDSSAAKRERHNEQFF
>TRBJ2-1|TRBD2|TRBV27|few
TGTGCCAGCAAAGAGACTAGCGGGATCAATGAGCAGTTCTTC
CASKETSGINEQFF
>TRBJ2-1|TRBD2|TRBV3-1|NA
TGTGCCAGCAGCCGGAATAGCGGGAGAGGAGGGGAGCAGTTCTTC
CASSRNSGRGGEQFF
>TRBJ2-1|TRBD2|TRBV6-1|few
TGTGCCAGCAGTGAAATCCCTAGCGGGAGTAAGTGGGAGCAGTTCTTC
CASSEIPSGSKWEQFF
>TRBJ2-7|NA|TRBV2|few
TGTGCCAGCAGAGGGGACACCATCTACGAGCAGTACTTC
CASRGDTIYEQYF
>TRBJ2-7|TRBD2|TRBV7-2|NA
TGTGCCAGCAGCCCCTGGACTAGGGGCTACGAGCAGTACTTC
CASSPWTRGYEQYF
>TRBJ2-3|TRBD2|TRBV24-1|NA
TGTGCCACCAGTCGTAGCGGGAGGTGGACAGATACGCAGTATTTT
CATSRSGRWTDTQYF
>TRBJ2-2|NA|TRBV7-3|few
TGTGCCAGCAGCCCCCTCTCCGGAGCGACGACCGGGGAGCTGTTTTTT
CASSPLSGATTGELFF
>TRBJ1-6|NA|TRBV28|NA
TGTGCCAGCAGTTTATGGTACAGGGTGGGTTCACCCCTCCACTTT
CASSLWYRVGSPLHF
>TRBJ2-7|NA|TRBV29-1|NA
TGCAGCGTTGGTCAGAACGGGGGCTACGAGCAGTACTTC
CSVGQNGGYEQYF
>TRBJ2-5|NA|TRBV4-2|few
TGTGCCAGCAGCCAAGACTCGGCAGGGTGGGAGACCCAGTACTTC
CASSQDSAGWETQYF